This is a list of T cell receptor beta chains from one sample in a study of blood T cell repertoires in COVID-19. Data came from immunoSEQ multiplex PCR; TCRdb stores just in-frame clones and leaves some out. Here the sample spans tens of thousands of clones, roughly 80% being singletons. Sequencing was done on a sample of peripheral blood. All receptors derive from a human donor in a cohort sampled during active COVID-19. Both conserved end residues are part of each CDR3. Fields, in order: D gene, V gene, clone size, J gene, CDR3 DNA, CDR3 protein. The D gene is left open where the match is weak. Not every row has a clone size; where given, it reads once, few, many or a size class.

d_gene: TRBD1; v_gene: TRBV6-5; abundance: -; j_gene: TRBJ2-5; CDR3nt: TGTGCCAGCAGTTCGACAGGGGGCAGAGAGACCCAGTACTTC; CDR3aa: CASSSTGGRETQYF
d_gene: -; v_gene: TRBV15; abundance: -; j_gene: TRBJ2-1; CDR3nt: TGTGCCACCAGCAGAGGACCCGGAGAACACAATGAGCAGTTCTTC; CDR3aa: CATSRGPGEHNEQFF
d_gene: TRBD2; v_gene: TRBV25-1; abundance: -; j_gene: TRBJ2-1; CDR3nt: TGTGCCAGCAGAGGGACTAGCGGGAGTGGTGAGCAGTTCTTC; CDR3aa: CASRGTSGSGEQFF
d_gene: -; v_gene: TRBV20-1; abundance: -; j_gene: TRBJ2-3; CDR3nt: TGCAGTGCCCCCAGTCCAGATACGCAGTATTTT; CDR3aa: CSAPSPDTQYF
d_gene: TRBD1; v_gene: TRBV24-1; abundance: -; j_gene: TRBJ2-2; CDR3nt: TGTGCCACCAGTGATGCAAGAACAGGGGACGGGGAGCTGTTTTTT; CDR3aa: CATSDARTGDGELFF
d_gene: TRBD1; v_gene: TRBV19; abundance: -; j_gene: TRBJ2-7; CDR3nt: TGTGCCAGTAGTATTGGTGGGACAGGGGACTACGAGCAGTACTTC; CDR3aa: CASSIGGTGDYEQYF
d_gene: -; v_gene: TRBV6-1; abundance: -; j_gene: TRBJ2-5; CDR3nt: TGTGCCAGCAGTGAACCTGGACATCAAGAGACCCAGTACTTC; CDR3aa: CASSEPGHQETQYF
d_gene: -; v_gene: TRBV7-2; abundance: -; j_gene: TRBJ1-5; CDR3nt: TGTGCCAGCAGCTCCCGTGAAGGGGGGGCCCAGCATTTT; CDR3aa: CASSSREGGAQHF
d_gene: -; v_gene: TRBV14; abundance: once; j_gene: TRBJ2-1; CDR3nt: TGTGCCAGCAGCCACCTCACTTCCAATGAGCAGTTCTTC; CDR3aa: CASSHLTSNEQFF
d_gene: TRBD1; v_gene: TRBV11-3; abundance: once; j_gene: TRBJ2-1; CDR3nt: TGTGCCAGCAGCTCACGGGACAGGGGCGAGCAGTTCTTC; CDR3aa: CASSSRDRGEQFF